This TCR beta chain emerged from a study of technical replicates of blood from several donors (dated by TCRdb to the late 2010s). Libraries were made using the immunoSEQ multiplex PCR assay. TCRdb provides this immuneACCESS table in a form limited to in-frame rearrangements. Some clones are lacking; in checked studies, under half of them reflect an unresolved V gene, and why the rest are absent is not known. The sample table contains about 64,000 clones; only one count was recorded for approximately 86% of them. Of the sample, over 4.5% is held by the ten largest clones. The germline V gene (reference sequence) supplies CDR1 WNHNN and CDR2 SYGVQD. The junction carries 14 bases between V and J, which are trimmed by 8 bases and 6 bases respectively. The CDR3 has 13 amino acids, counting the end cysteine and phenylalanine. Only the CDR3 DNA stays, 39 bases, in frame from base 1. Details on this clone: Its binding antigen is unknown. One base away there is no much larger clone; base qualities are not given.

This TCR came from a human donor in good health. Some clones in this sample may be carry-over from other donors' samples. In this chain, TRBV10-1 is recombined with TRBJ2-1; the D gene remains uncertain. Source material: PBMCs. The CDR3 region: CASPPPGSNEQFF. In nucleotides, the sequence is TGCGCCAGCCCTCCGCCGGGTTCCAATGAGCAGTTCTTC.